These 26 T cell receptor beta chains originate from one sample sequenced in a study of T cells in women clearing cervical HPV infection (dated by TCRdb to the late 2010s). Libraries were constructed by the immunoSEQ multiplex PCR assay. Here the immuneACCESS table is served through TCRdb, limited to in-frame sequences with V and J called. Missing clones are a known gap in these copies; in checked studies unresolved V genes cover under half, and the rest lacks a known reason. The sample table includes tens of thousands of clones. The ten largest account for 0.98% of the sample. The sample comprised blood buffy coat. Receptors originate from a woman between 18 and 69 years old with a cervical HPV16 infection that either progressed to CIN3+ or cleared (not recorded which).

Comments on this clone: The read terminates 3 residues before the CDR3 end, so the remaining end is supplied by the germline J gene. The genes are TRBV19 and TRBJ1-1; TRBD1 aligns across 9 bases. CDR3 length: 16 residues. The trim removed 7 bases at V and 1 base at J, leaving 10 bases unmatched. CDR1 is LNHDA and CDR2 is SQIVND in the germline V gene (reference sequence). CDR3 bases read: TGTGCCAGTACCCCGAACAGGGGGCGGGGGAACACTGAA. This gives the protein CASTPNRGRGNTE. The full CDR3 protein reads CASTPNRGRGNTEAFF.

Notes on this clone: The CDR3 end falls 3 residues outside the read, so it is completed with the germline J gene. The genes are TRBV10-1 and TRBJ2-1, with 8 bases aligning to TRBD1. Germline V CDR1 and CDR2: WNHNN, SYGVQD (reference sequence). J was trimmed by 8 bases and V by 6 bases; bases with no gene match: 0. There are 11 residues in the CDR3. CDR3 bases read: TGCGCCAGCAGACAGGGGGATGAG. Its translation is CASRQGDE. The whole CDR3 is CASRQGDEQFF.

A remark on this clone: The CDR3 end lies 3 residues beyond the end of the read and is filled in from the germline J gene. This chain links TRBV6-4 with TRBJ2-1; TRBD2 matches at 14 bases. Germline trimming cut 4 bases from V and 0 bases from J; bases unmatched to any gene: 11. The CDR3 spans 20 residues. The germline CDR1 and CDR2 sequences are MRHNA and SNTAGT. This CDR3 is CASSASGLAGVPSSYNEQFF. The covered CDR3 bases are TGTGCCAGCAGTGCCTCGGGACTAGCGGGGGTCCCAAGCTCCTACAATGAG.

This CDR3 is CASSEYWDSPGEQYF. CDR3 bases read: TGTGCCAGCAGTGAATACTGGGACAGTCCCGGCGAG. The J gene is TRBJ2-7, the V gene TRBV6-1; 7 nucleotides align to TRBD1. The read ends 3 residues before the CDR3 terminus; that terminus is restored from the germline J gene. Germline values: CDR1 MNHNS, CDR2 SASEGT. This CDR3 is built from 15 residues. Trimming took 2 bases from V and 6 from J; bases not matched to a gene: 10.

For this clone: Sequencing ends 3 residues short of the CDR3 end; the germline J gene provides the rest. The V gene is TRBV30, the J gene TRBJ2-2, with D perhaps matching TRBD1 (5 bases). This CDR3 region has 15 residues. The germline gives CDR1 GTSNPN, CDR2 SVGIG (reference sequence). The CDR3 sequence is CAWTLGLSGANVLFF. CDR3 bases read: TGTGCCTGGACCCTTGGGCTCTCTGGGGCCAACGTG.

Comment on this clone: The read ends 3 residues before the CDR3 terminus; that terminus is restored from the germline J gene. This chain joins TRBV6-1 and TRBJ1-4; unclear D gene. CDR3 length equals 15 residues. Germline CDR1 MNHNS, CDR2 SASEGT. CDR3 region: CASSEAQVLNSPLFF. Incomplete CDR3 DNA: TGTGCCAGCAGTGAAGCCCAGGTGCTGAATTCACCA.

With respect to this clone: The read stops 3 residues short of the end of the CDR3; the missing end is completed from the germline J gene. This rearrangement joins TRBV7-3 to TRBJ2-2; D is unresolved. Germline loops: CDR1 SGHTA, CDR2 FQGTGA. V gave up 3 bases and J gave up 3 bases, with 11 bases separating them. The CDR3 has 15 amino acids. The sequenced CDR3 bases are TGTGCCAGCAGCTTCGGTCTAGTAGACACCGGGGAG. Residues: CASSFGLVDTGE. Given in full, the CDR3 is CASSFGLVDTGELFF.

The CDR3 here is CASSLGQSYSYEQYF. The covered CDR3 bases are TGTGCCAGCTCCCTTGGACAGAGCTACTCCTACGAG. The J gene is TRBJ2-7, the V gene TRBV18, with D maybe TRBD1 (6 bases). The CDR3 is cut off 3 residues early in the read; its end comes from the germline J gene. Germline V gene sequence: CDR1 KGHSH, CDR2 LQKENI. This CDR3 has 15 residues. Trimming took 6 bases from V and 0 from J, leaving 15 bases between them.

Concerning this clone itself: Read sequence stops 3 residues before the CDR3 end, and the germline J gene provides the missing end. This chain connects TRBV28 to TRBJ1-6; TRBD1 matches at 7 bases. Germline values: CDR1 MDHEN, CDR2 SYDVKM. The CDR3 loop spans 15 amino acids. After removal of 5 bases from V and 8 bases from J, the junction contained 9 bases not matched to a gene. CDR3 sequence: CASSPSDRDHSPLHF. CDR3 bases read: TGTGCCAGCAGTCCGTCCGACAGGGATCATTCACCC.

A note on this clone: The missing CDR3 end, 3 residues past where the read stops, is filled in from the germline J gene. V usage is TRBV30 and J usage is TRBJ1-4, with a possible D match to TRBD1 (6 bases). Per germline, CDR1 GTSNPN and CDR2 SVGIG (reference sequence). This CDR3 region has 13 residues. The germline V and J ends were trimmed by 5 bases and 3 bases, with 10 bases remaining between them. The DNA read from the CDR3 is TGTGCCTGGCAGGGGTATTCTAATGAAAAA. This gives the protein CAWQGYSNEK. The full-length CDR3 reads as CAWQGYSNEKLFF. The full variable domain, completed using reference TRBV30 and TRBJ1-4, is SQTIHQWPATLVQPVGSPLSLECTVEGTSNPNLYWYRQAAGRGLQLLFYSVGIGQISSEVPQNLSASRPQDRQFILSSKKLLLSDSGFYLCAWQGYSNEKLFFGSGTQLSVL.

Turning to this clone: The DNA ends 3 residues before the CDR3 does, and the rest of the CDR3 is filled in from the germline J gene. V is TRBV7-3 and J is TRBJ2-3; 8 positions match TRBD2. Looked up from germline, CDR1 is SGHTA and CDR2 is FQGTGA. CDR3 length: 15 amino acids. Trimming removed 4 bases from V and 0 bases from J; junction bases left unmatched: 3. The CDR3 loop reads CASSSRGGSTDTQYF. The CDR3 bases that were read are TGTGCCAGCAGCTCTCGGGGGGGGAGCACAGATACG.

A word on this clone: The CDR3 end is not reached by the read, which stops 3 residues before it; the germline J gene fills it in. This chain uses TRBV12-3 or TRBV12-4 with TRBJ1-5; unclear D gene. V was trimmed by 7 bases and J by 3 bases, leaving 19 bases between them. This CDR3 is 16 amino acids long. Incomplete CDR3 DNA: TGTGCCAGCACCCTCGGAGGTAGGGTTACCAATCAGCCC. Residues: CASTLGGRVTNQP. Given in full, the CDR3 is CASTLGGRVTNQPQHF.

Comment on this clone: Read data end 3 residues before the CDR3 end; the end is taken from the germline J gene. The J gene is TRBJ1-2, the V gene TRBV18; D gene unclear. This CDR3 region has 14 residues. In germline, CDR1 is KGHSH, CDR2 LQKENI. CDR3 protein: CASSAERGPYDYTF. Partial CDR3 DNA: TGTGCCAGCTCGGCCGAGCGGGGTCCCTACGAC.

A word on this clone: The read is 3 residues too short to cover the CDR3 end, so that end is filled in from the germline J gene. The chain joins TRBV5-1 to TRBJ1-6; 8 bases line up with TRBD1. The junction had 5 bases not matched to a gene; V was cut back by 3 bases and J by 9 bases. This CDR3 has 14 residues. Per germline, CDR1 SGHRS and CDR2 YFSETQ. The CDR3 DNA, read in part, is TGCGCCAGCAGCTGGGGACAGGAGGGTTCACCC. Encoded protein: CASSWGQEGSP. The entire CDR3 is CASSWGQEGSPLHF.

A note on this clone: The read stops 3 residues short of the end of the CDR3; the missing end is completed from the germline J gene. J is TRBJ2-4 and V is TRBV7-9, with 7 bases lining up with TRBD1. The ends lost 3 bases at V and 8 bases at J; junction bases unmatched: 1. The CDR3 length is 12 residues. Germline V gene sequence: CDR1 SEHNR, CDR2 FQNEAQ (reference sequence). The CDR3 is CASSLGQYIQYF. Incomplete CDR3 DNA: TGTGCCAGCAGCTTGGGACAGTACATT.

Partial CDR3 DNA: TGTGCCAGCTCACAGGAAACAGGGATTAGGGATGAAAAA. It specifies CASSQETGIRDEK. The whole CDR3 protein reads CASSQETGIRDEKLFF. The chain carries TRBV18 and TRBJ1-4, with D perhaps matching TRBD1 (6 bases). The read comes to an end 3 residues before the CDR3 does, leaving the germline J gene to fill in the end. CDR3 length: 16 residues. V dropped 4 bases and J dropped 6 bases, with 18 bases sitting between them. Per the germline V gene, CDR1 is KGHSH and CDR2 is LQKENI.

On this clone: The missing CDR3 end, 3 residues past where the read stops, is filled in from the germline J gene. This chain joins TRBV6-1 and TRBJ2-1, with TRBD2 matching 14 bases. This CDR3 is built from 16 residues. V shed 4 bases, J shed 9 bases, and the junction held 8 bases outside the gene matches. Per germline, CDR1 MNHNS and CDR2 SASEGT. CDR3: CASSAPGLAGDGEQFF. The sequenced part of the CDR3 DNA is TGTGCCAGCAGTGCCCCGGGACTAGCGGGGGACGGTGAG.

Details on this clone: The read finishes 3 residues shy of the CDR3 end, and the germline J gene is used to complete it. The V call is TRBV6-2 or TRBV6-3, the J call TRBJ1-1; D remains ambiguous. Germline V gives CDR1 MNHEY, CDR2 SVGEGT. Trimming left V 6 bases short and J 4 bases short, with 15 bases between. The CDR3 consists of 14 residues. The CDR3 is CASRMQEVSTEAFF. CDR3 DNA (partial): TGTGCCAGCAGGATGCAGGAGGTGAGCACTGAA.

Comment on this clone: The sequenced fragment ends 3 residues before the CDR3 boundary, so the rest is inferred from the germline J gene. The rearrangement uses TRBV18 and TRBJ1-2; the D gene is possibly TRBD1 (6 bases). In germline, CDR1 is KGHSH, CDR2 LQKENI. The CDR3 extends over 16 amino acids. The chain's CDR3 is CASSPTSGGQSYDYTF. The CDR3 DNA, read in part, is TGTGCCAGCTCACCAACTAGCGGGGGGCAATCCTACGAC.

The sequenced CDR3 bases are TGCAGCGTGGGGACAGGAAATAACGAAAAA. Translation: CSVGTGNNEK. From start to end, the CDR3 is CSVGTGNNEKLFF. The chain carries TRBV29-1 and TRBJ1-4, with 8 bases that match TRBD1. The CDR3 is cut off 3 residues early in the read; its end comes from the germline J gene. After removal of 6 bases from V and 8 bases from J, the junction contained 8 bases not matched to a gene. The CDR3 consists of 13 residues. Germline CDR1 and CDR2: SQVTM and ANQGSEA.

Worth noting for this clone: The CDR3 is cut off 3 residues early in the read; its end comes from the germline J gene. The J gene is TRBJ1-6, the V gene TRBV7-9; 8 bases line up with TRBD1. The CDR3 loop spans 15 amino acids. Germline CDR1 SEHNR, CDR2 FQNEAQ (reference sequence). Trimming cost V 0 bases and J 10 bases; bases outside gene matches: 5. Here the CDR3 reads CASSLASTGESPLHF. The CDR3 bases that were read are TGTGCCAGCAGCTTAGCGTCGACAGGGGAATCACCC.

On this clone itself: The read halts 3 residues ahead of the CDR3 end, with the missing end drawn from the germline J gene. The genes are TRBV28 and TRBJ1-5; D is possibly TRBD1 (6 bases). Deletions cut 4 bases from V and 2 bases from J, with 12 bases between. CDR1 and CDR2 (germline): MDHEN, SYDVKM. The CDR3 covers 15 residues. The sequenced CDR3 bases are TGTGCCAGCAGTTCCAGGGGAGGTGGCAATCAGCCC. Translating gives CASSSRGGGNQP. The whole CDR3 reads CASSSRGGGNQPQHF.

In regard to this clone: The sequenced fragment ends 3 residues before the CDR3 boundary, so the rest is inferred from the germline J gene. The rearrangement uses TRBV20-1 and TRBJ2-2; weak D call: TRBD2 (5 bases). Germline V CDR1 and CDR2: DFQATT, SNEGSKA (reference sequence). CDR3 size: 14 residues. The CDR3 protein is CSAVLGVGNEKLFF. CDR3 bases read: TGCAGTGCCGTCCTCGGGGTGGGAAATGAAAAG.

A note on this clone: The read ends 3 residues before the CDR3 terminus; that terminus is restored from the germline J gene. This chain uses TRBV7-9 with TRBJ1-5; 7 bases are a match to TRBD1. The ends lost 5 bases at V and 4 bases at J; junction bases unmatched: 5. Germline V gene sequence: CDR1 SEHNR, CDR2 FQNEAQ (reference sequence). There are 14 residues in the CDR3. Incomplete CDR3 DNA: TGTGCCAGCAGCCAGGACAGGACAAATCAGCCC. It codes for CASSQDRTNQP. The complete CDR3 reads CASSQDRTNQPQHF.

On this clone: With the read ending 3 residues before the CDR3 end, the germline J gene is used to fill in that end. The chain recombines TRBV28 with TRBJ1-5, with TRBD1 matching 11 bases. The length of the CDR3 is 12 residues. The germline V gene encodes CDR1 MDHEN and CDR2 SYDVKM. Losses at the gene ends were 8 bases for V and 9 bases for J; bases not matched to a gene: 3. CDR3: CASGTGGLPQHF. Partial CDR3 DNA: TGTGCCAGCGGGACAGGGGGGCTGCCC.

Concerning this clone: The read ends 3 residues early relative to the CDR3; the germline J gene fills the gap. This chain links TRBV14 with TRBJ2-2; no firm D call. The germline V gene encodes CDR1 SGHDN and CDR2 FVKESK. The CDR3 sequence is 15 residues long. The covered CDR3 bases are TGTGCCAGCAGCCAAGACACCACGCTCAGGTCACCG. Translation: CASSQDTTLRSP. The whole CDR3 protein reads CASSQDTTLRSPLFF.